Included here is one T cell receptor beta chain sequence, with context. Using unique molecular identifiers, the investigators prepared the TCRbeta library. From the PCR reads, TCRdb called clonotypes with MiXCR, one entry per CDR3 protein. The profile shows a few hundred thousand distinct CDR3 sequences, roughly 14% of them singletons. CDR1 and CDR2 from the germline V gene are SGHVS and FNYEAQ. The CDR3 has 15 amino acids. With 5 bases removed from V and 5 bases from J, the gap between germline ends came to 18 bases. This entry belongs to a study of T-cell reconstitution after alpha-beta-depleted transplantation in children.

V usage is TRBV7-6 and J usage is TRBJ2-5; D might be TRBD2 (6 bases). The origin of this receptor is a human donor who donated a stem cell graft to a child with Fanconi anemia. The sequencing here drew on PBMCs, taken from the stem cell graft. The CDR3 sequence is CASSRIWDSAETQYF. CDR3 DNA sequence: TGTGCCAGCAGCCGCATCTGGGACTCCGCGGAGACCCAGTACTTC.